What follows describes a single T cell receptor (beta chain). Antigen specificity is unknown. This entry belongs to a study of T cell repertoires in cytomegalovirus infection. MiXCR, run by TCRdb on the reads, gives a single entry per CDR3 protein. Of 100,000 to 150,000 distinct CDR3 sequences listed, approximately 24% are singletons. The CDR3 runs 14 residues. In germline, CDR1 is LNHNV, CDR2 YYDKDF (reference sequence). V shed 2 bases and J shed 6 bases, with 13 bases lying between them. Study-level results: Identification of carriers of CMV plus the relevant HLA was performed using cumulative public TCR beta family frequency.

The receptor's source is a human donor in good health (CMV status not recorded). Some clones in this sample may be carry-over from other donors' samples. This chain links TRBV15 with TRBJ1-1; no clear D. Sequenced input: PBMCs, sequenced either directly or after in vitro stimulation (not recorded which). In DNA, the CDR3 is TGTGCCACCAGCAGATGGGAGGTCGGATCTGAAGCTTTCTTT. It translates to CATSRWEVGSEAFF.